Listed below are T cell receptor beta chains from one sample, sequenced in a study of blood T cell repertoires in COVID-19. Clones were read by immunoSEQ multiplex PCR, and TCRdb kept only the in-frame ones, dropping some. The sample records roughly 280,000 clones, 85% to 95% being singletons. The sequenced material came from PBMCs or T cells enriched from blood (not recorded which). The receptor source for this set is a man aged 40-49 years who had been exposed to COVID-19. CDR3s include the opening cysteine and the closing phenylalanine or tryptophan. A D gene is named only where the DNA matches it firmly. Some rows have no size entry. The others give once, few or many, or a class for an expanded clone.

.	TRBV19	TRBJ1-2	TRBD1	CASSIRDRTNYGYTF	TGTGCCAGTAGTATAAGGGACAGAACTAACTATGGCTACACCTTC
.	TRBV11-1	TRBJ2-2	TRBD1	CASSYTGGWDTGELFF	TGTGCCAGCAGCTACACAGGGGGCTGGGACACCGGGGAGCTGTTTTTT
once	TRBV27	TRBJ2-7	TRBD2	CASSPRTSGMHEQYF	TGTGCCAGCAGCCCCCGGACTAGCGGGATGCACGAGCAGTACTTC
once	TRBV19	TRBJ2-7	.	CASSILSGFSYEQYF	TGTGCCAGTAGTATCCTCTCAGGGTTCTCCTACGAGCAGTACTTC
.	TRBV2	TRBJ2-7	TRBD1	CASSPGTGGYEQYF	TGTGCCAGCAGTCCTGGGACAGGGGGATACGAGCAGTACTTC
.	TRBV5-1	TRBJ1-1	TRBD1	CASSSGTGGMNTEAFF	TGCGCCAGCAGCTCCGGGACAGGGGGAATGAACACTGAAGCTTTCTTT
.	TRBV15	TRBJ1-2	TRBD1	CATSRDRDRVGYGYTF	TGTGCCACCAGCAGAGATCGGGACAGGGTGGGCTATGGCTACACCTTC
.	TRBV11-2	TRBJ1-2	TRBD1	CASSSDRGSGYTF	TGTGCCAGCAGCTCTGACAGGGGGAGTGGCTACACCTTC
.	TRBV9	TRBJ1-6	.	CASSAGLELSSSPLHF	TGTGCCAGCAGCGCAGGTTTGGAATTGAGTAGTTCACCCCTCCACTTT
.	TRBV6-2/TRBV6-3	TRBJ2-5	.	CASSSPTAETQYF	TGTGCCAGCAGTTCCCCTACCGCGGAGACCCAGTACTTC
.	TRBV12-3/TRBV12-4	TRBJ1-5	TRBD1	CASSYDRVQPQHF	TGTGCCAGCAGTTATGACAGGGTTCAGCCCCAGCATTTT
.	TRBV6-2/TRBV6-3	TRBJ2-6	.	CASSLLAPGANVLTF	TGTGCCAGCAGTTTACTAGCACCTGGGGCCAACGTCCTGACTTTC
.	TRBV27	TRBJ1-2	.	CASSLSLGGLLGYTF	TGTGCCAGCAGTTTATCGCTGGGCGGACTCCTCGGCTACACCTTC
.	TRBV2	TRBJ1-3	.	CASSEGRQVGNTIYF	TGTGCCAGCAGTGAAGGCAGGCAAGTGGGAAACACCATATATTTT
.	TRBV9	TRBJ1-2	.	CASSVGGGDLHGYTF	TGTGCCAGCAGCGTAGGAGGGGGGGACTTACATGGCTACACCTTC
once	TRBV3-1/TRBV3-2	TRBJ1-1	TRBD1	CASSRRDSGDTEAFF	TGTGCCAGCAGCCGGAGGGACAGCGGAGACACTGAAGCTTTCTTT
.	TRBV11-2	TRBJ2-1	.	CASSLEGTVQNEQFF	TGTGCCAGCAGCTTAGAGGGGACTGTACAGAATGAGCAGTTCTTC
.	TRBV6-5	TRBJ1-6	.	CASSYRQYNSPLHF	TGTGCCAGCAGTTACCGTCAGTATAATTCACCCCTCCACTTT
.	TRBV28	TRBJ1-4	.	CATSTGTRTLGLFF	TGTGCCACCTCAACCGGGACTCGAACCTTGGGGCTGTTTTTT
.	TRBV29-1	TRBJ2-2	.	CSVERRSGELFF	TGCAGCGTTGAGAGGCGTTCCGGGGAGCTGTTTTTT
.	TRBV3-1/TRBV3-2	TRBJ2-3	TRBD2	CASRPKGLAEGDTQYF	TGTGCCAGCAGACCCAAAGGACTAGCCGAAGGAGATACGCAGTATTTT
once	TRBV15	TRBJ1-4	.	CATSGIGTSNEKLFF	TGTGCCACCAGCGGTATCGGGACTTCAAATGAAAAACTGTTTTTT
.	TRBV7-9	TRBJ2-1	.	CASSLEGRGYNEQFF	TGTGCCAGCAGCTTAGAGGGACGGGGGTACAATGAGCAGTTCTTC
once	TRBV18	TRBJ2-2	.	CASSPRVHTGELFF	TGTGCCAGCTCACCGAGGGTACACACCGGGGAGCTGTTTTTT
once	TRBV4-1	TRBJ1-4	.	CASSQDQRKLFF	TGCGCCAGCAGCCAAGATCAGAGGAAACTGTTTTTT
once	TRBV19	TRBJ2-3	TRBD2	CASSFRLAGPTDTQYF	TGTGCCAGTAGTTTCCGACTAGCGGGACCCACAGATACGCAGTATTTT
.	TRBV5-1	TRBJ1-5	TRBD1	CASSPTTGVSNQPQHF	TGCGCCAGCAGCCCAACAACAGGGGTCAGCAATCAGCCCCAGCATTTT
.	TRBV27	TRBJ2-3	TRBD2	CASILAGGRYTDTQYF	TGTGCCAGCATCTTAGCGGGAGGACGATACACAGATACGCAGTATTTT
.	TRBV7-2	TRBJ2-1	.	CASSLAGVAYNEQFF	TGTGCCAGCAGCTTAGCGGGAGTGGCCTACAATGAGCAGTTCTTC
.	TRBV10-2	TRBJ2-2	.	CASSESGGFVTGELFF	TGCGCCAGCAGTGAGTCGGGCGGGTTCGTAACCGGGGAGCTGTTTTTT
.	TRBV7-2	TRBJ1-5	.	CASRLQVNSNQPQHF	TGTGCCAGCAGGCTACAGGTGAATAGCAATCAGCCCCAGCATTTT
once	TRBV15	TRBJ2-1	.	CATSRENRGYNEQFF	TGTGCCACCAGCAGAGAGAACCGCGGATACAATGAGCAGTTCTTC
.	TRBV18	TRBJ1-5	.	CASSPAGELQPQHF	TGTGCCAGCTCACCGGCGGGGGAGCTTCAGCCCCAGCATTTT
.	TRBV2	TRBJ1-1	.	CASIFQGITEAFF	TGTGCCAGCATTTTTCAGGGTATAACTGAAGCTTTCTTT
.	TRBV28	TRBJ2-1	.	CASKSHTTKYNEQFF	TGTGCCAGTAAATCACACACAACCAAATACAATGAGCAGTTCTTC
few	TRBV28	TRBJ2-2	TRBD1	CASSSGTGDTGELFF	TGTGCCAGCAGTTCCGGGACAGGGGACACCGGGGAGCTGTTTTTT
.	TRBV28	TRBJ1-5	.	CASSYPTHDSNQPQHF	TGTGCCAGCAGTTACCCAACACATGATAGCAATCAGCCCCAGCATTTT
.	TRBV24-1	TRBJ2-2	.	CATRGAANTGELFF	TGTGCCACCAGAGGAGCTGCGAACACCGGGGAGCTGTTTTTT
.	TRBV5-1	TRBJ2-1	.	CASSFARYSSYNEQFF	TGCGCCAGCAGCTTTGCGCGGTATAGCTCCTACAATGAGCAGTTCTTC
.	TRBV3-1/TRBV3-2	TRBJ1-1	.	CASSQGPMNTEAFF	TGTGCCAGCAGCCAGGGCCCCATGAACACTGAAGCTTTCTTT
.	TRBV11-2	TRBJ2-7	.	CASSSSYEQYF	TGTGCCAGCAGCTCCTCTTACGAGCAGTACTTC
.	TRBV28	TRBJ1-4	TRBD1	CASSFYRGQGKLFF	TGTGCCAGCAGTTTCTACAGGGGGCAGGGGAAACTGTTTTTT
.	TRBV4-1	TRBJ2-4	TRBD2	CASSQIAGLQNIQYF	TGCGCCAGCAGCCAAATAGCGGGGTTGCAAAACATTCAGTACTTC
.	TRBV7-9	TRBJ2-7	.	CASSLEGVHEQYF	TGTGCCAGCAGCTTAGAGGGAGTCCACGAGCAGTACTTC
.	TRBV25-1	TRBJ1-1	TRBD1	CASSRTGRGFEAFF	TGTGCCAGCAGCAGGACAGGGCGAGGATTTGAAGCTTTCTTT
once	TRBV28	TRBJ2-7	TRBD2	CASSSRQVTSGRPHEQYF	TGTGCCAGCAGTTCAAGACAGGTTACTAGCGGGAGACCCCACGAGCAGTACTTC
.	TRBV3-1/TRBV3-2	TRBJ2-5	.	CASSVQLAEQETQYF	TGTGCCAGCAGCGTACAACTAGCAGAGCAAGAGACCCAGTACTTC
.	TRBV28	TRBJ1-1	.	CASSSLGRTEAFF	TGTGCCAGCAGTTCCCTGGGGCGGACTGAAGCTTTCTTT
.	TRBV9	TRBJ2-1	TRBD2	CASSPLAGVDSYNEQFF	TGTGCCAGCAGCCCACTAGCGGGAGTGGATTCATACAATGAGCAGTTCTTC
.	TRBV6-5	TRBJ2-1	TRBD2	CASSIAGEYSEQFF	TGTGCCAGTTCGATAGCGGGAGAGTATAGTGAGCAGTTCTTC
.	TRBV3-1/TRBV3-2	TRBJ1-1	TRBD1	CASSRGTGFTEAFF	TGTGCCAGCAGCCGAGGGACAGGGTTCACTGAAGCTTTCTTT
.	TRBV6-4	TRBJ2-7	.	CASSVTTSSYEQYF	TGTGCCAGCAGTGTGACAACATCCTCATACGAGCAGTACTTC